The rows below give T cell receptor beta chains drawn from one sample of a study of T cells in Graves' hyperthyroidism and ophthalmopathy. MiXCR, run by TCRdb on the multiplex PCR reads, gives a single entry per CDR3 protein. The sample shows some 180,000 distinct CDR3 sequences, about a sixth of them seen only once. The sequencing input was blood. These receptors all stem from a woman between 45 and 60 years old with Graves' hyperthyroidism. Both conserved end residues are part of each CDR3. The order of the fields is CDR3 protein, CDR3 DNA, clone size, V gene, D gene, J gene. A D gene is named only where the DNA matches it firmly. Only part of the rows carry a size: once, few, many, or a class if the clone is expanded.

cdr3_aa: CASIAGQRNTEAFF
cdr3_nt: TGTGCCAGTATAGCGGGACAGAGGAACACTGAAGCTTTCTTT
clone_size: NA
v_call: TRBV12-3/TRBV12-4
d_call: TRBD1
j_call: TRBJ1-1

cdr3_aa: CASSFLRSPDGTGELFF
cdr3_nt: TGTGCCAGCAGCTTTTTAAGATCACCCGATGGCACCGGGGAGCTGTTTTTT
clone_size: NA
v_call: TRBV5-6
d_call: NA
j_call: TRBJ2-2

cdr3_aa: CASSLNSPEQYF
cdr3_nt: TGTGCCAGCAGCCTAAATTCTCCGGAGCAGTACTTC
clone_size: many
v_call: TRBV12-3/TRBV12-4
d_call: NA
j_call: TRBJ2-7

cdr3_aa: CASSVEGDSYNEQFF
cdr3_nt: TGTGCCAGCAGCGTAGAGGGGGACTCCTACAATGAGCAGTTCTTC
clone_size: few
v_call: TRBV9
d_call: NA
j_call: TRBJ2-1

cdr3_aa: CSAQVQNTEAFF
cdr3_nt: TGCAGCGCTCAGGTCCAGAACACTGAAGCTTTCTTT
clone_size: NA
v_call: TRBV29-1
d_call: NA
j_call: TRBJ1-1

cdr3_aa: CASSLYGQGVNQPQHF
cdr3_nt: TGTGCCAGTAGTCTCTATGGACAGGGGGTGAATCAGCCCCAGCATTTT
clone_size: NA
v_call: TRBV19
d_call: TRBD1
j_call: TRBJ1-5

cdr3_aa: CATSDLLENQETQYF
cdr3_nt: TGTGCCACCAGTGATTTGTTGGAGAACCAAGAGACCCAGTACTTC
clone_size: NA
v_call: TRBV24-1
d_call: NA
j_call: TRBJ2-5

cdr3_aa: CASSGDRGVDNSPLHF
cdr3_nt: TGTGCCAGCAGTGGGGACAGGGGCGTAGATAATTCACCCCTCCACTTT
clone_size: many
v_call: TRBV2
d_call: TRBD1
j_call: TRBJ1-6

cdr3_aa: CSVEEGGRKRTQYF
cdr3_nt: TGCAGCGTTGAAGAGGGGGGGCGAAAGCGTACGCAGTATTTT
clone_size: many
v_call: TRBV29-1
d_call: NA
j_call: TRBJ2-3

cdr3_aa: CSAREASAPTDTQYF
cdr3_nt: TGCAGTGCTAGGGAAGCGAGCGCTCCCACAGATACGCAGTATTTT
clone_size: few
v_call: TRBV20-1
d_call: NA
j_call: TRBJ2-3

cdr3_aa: CSARGVRTNYGYTF
cdr3_nt: TGCAGTGCTAGAGGCGTCAGAACTAACTATGGCTACACCTTC
clone_size: many
v_call: TRBV20-1
d_call: NA
j_call: TRBJ1-2

cdr3_aa: CASSSWDTDTQYF
cdr3_nt: TGTGCCAGCAGCTCCTGGGACACAGATACGCAGTATTTT
clone_size: many
v_call: TRBV3-1
d_call: NA
j_call: TRBJ2-3

cdr3_aa: CASSEAPEGGSYYEQYF
cdr3_nt: TGTGCCAGCAGTGAAGCGCCCGAGGGCGGGAGTTATTACGAGCAGTACTTC
clone_size: many
v_call: TRBV6-1
d_call: TRBD2
j_call: TRBJ2-7

cdr3_aa: CASSRGVEAFF
cdr3_nt: TGTGCCAGTAGTAGGGGGGTTGAAGCTTTCTTT
clone_size: many
v_call: TRBV19
d_call: NA
j_call: TRBJ1-1

cdr3_aa: CASSSQGTQTQLIAKNIQYF
cdr3_nt: TGTGCCAGCAGCTCACAGGGGACCCAAACACAACTAATAGCCAAAAACATTCAGTACTTC
clone_size: NA
v_call: TRBV7-9
d_call: TRBD1
j_call: TRBJ2-4

cdr3_aa: CAISDYRQGTDYGYTF
cdr3_nt: TGTGCCATCAGTGACTACCGACAGGGCACGGACTATGGCTACACCTTC
clone_size: NA
v_call: TRBV10-3
d_call: TRBD1
j_call: TRBJ1-2

cdr3_aa: CASSETEGQRLNSPLHF
cdr3_nt: TGTGCCAGCAGTGAAACGGAAGGACAGCGACTTAATTCACCCCTCCACTTT
clone_size: many
v_call: TRBV6-1
d_call: NA
j_call: TRBJ1-6

cdr3_aa: CASSPEQETQYF
cdr3_nt: TGTGCCAGCTCACCAGAGCAAGAGACCCAGTACTTC
clone_size: NA
v_call: TRBV18
d_call: NA
j_call: TRBJ2-5

cdr3_aa: CASSQTGPQSTDTEAFF
cdr3_nt: TGTGCCAGCAGTCAGACAGGGCCTCAATCGACGGACACTGAAGCTTTCTTT
clone_size: NA
v_call: TRBV6-1
d_call: TRBD1
j_call: TRBJ1-1

cdr3_aa: CASSKGRGFQETQYF
cdr3_nt: TGTGCCAGCAGTAAAGGGCGAGGCTTCCAAGAGACCCAGTACTTC
clone_size: NA
v_call: TRBV28
d_call: NA
j_call: TRBJ2-5

cdr3_aa: CASSLGVTPTRPETQYF
cdr3_nt: TGTGCCAGCAGCTTAGGTGTGACTCCGACCCGGCCGGAGACCCAGTACTTC
clone_size: many
v_call: TRBV11-3
d_call: NA
j_call: TRBJ2-5

cdr3_aa: CASSLSDRNNEQFF
cdr3_nt: TGTGCCAGCAGCCTCAGCGACAGAAACAATGAGCAGTTCTTC
clone_size: many
v_call: TRBV7-8
d_call: NA
j_call: TRBJ2-1

cdr3_aa: CSFSLASSTDTQYF
cdr3_nt: TGCAGTTTTTCCTTAGCGAGCAGCACAGATACGCAGTATTTT
clone_size: few
v_call: TRBV20-1
d_call: NA
j_call: TRBJ2-3

cdr3_aa: CASSEKRLAGDSTDTQYF
cdr3_nt: TGTGCCAGCAGCGAAAAGCGACTAGCGGGGGATAGCACAGATACGCAGTATTTT
clone_size: many
v_call: TRBV7-9
d_call: TRBD2
j_call: TRBJ2-3

cdr3_aa: CASSGLAGELYNEQFF
cdr3_nt: TGTGCCAGCAGTGGGCTAGCGGGAGAACTTTACAATGAGCAGTTCTTC
clone_size: few
v_call: TRBV2
d_call: TRBD2
j_call: TRBJ2-1

cdr3_aa: CASSLELAGSEQFF
cdr3_nt: TGTGCCAGCAGCTTAGAACTAGCGGGGAGTGAGCAGTTCTTC
clone_size: NA
v_call: TRBV11-2
d_call: TRBD2
j_call: TRBJ2-1

cdr3_aa: CASRSTQGHTGELFF
cdr3_nt: TGTGCCAGCAGATCAACACAGGGGCACACCGGGGAGCTGTTTTTT
clone_size: NA
v_call: TRBV6-1
d_call: TRBD1
j_call: TRBJ2-2

cdr3_aa: CASSDGDSLNTIYF
cdr3_nt: TGTGCCAGTTCCGACGGTGACAGCTTAAACACCATATATTTT
clone_size: many
v_call: TRBV19
d_call: NA
j_call: TRBJ1-3

cdr3_aa: CASSVGQNINEQFF
cdr3_nt: TGTGCCAGCAGTGTGGGACAGAACATCAATGAGCAGTTCTTC
clone_size: many
v_call: TRBV2
d_call: TRBD1
j_call: TRBJ2-1

cdr3_aa: CAISGQGDNYGYTF
cdr3_nt: TGTGCCATCAGTGGACAGGGAGATAACTATGGCTACACCTTC
clone_size: many
v_call: TRBV10-3
d_call: TRBD1
j_call: TRBJ1-2

cdr3_aa: CASSFGGLTDTQYF
cdr3_nt: TGTGCCAGCAGCTTTGGGGGGCTCACAGATACGCAGTATTTT
clone_size: many
v_call: TRBV11-2
d_call: NA
j_call: TRBJ2-3

cdr3_aa: CASSQTGFSHGYTF
cdr3_nt: TGTGCCAGCAGCCAGACAGGGTTTAGCCATGGCTACACCTTC
clone_size: NA
v_call: TRBV14
d_call: TRBD1
j_call: TRBJ1-2

cdr3_aa: CASSLRLAGQETQYF
cdr3_nt: TGTGCCAGCAGCTTGAGGCTGGCAGGCCAAGAGACCCAGTACTTC
clone_size: many
v_call: TRBV5-4
d_call: NA
j_call: TRBJ2-5

cdr3_aa: CASSPTGNHGYTF
cdr3_nt: TGTGCCAGCAGCCCGACAGGGAATCATGGCTACACCTTC
clone_size: NA
v_call: TRBV7-9
d_call: TRBD1
j_call: TRBJ1-2

cdr3_aa: CASSEGHNSNQPQHF
cdr3_nt: TGTGCCAGCAGTGAAGGACACAATAGCAATCAGCCCCAGCATTTT
clone_size: many
v_call: TRBV6-1
d_call: NA
j_call: TRBJ1-5

cdr3_aa: CASSSELEQYF
cdr3_nt: TGTGCCAGCAGTTCGGAGCTCGAGCAGTACTTC
clone_size: many
v_call: TRBV28
d_call: NA
j_call: TRBJ2-7

cdr3_aa: CASSLRRGAGNQPQHF
cdr3_nt: TGTGCCAGCAGCCTAAGACGTGGCGCGGGCAATCAGCCCCAGCATTTT
clone_size: once
v_call: TRBV28
d_call: NA
j_call: TRBJ1-5

cdr3_aa: CASSPPDGPNSPLHF
cdr3_nt: TGTGCCAGCAGTCCTCCGGACGGACCTAATTCACCCCTCCACTTT
clone_size: many
v_call: TRBV12-3/TRBV12-4
d_call: NA
j_call: TRBJ1-6

cdr3_aa: CSARRDRNVNEQFF
cdr3_nt: TGCAGTGCTAGGAGGGACAGAAACGTAAATGAGCAGTTCTTC
clone_size: NA
v_call: TRBV20-1
d_call: TRBD1
j_call: TRBJ2-1

cdr3_aa: CSAEGANYGYTF
cdr3_nt: TGCAGTGCAGAGGGGGCGAACTATGGCTACACCTTC
clone_size: NA
v_call: TRBV20-1
d_call: TRBD1
j_call: TRBJ1-2

cdr3_aa: CASSLAGTKQGGEQFF
cdr3_nt: TGTGCCAGCAGCTTAGCTGGGACCAAACAGGGGGGTGAGCAGTTCTTC
clone_size: many
v_call: TRBV7-9
d_call: TRBD1
j_call: TRBJ2-1

cdr3_aa: CATSDLQVKSSSYNEQYF
cdr3_nt: TGTGCCACCAGTGATTTGCAAGTCAAATCTAGCTCCTACAATGAGCAGTACTTC
clone_size: NA
v_call: TRBV24-1
d_call: NA
j_call: TRBJ2-7